The rows below give T cell receptor beta chains drawn from one sample of a study of shared clonotypes between healthy human individuals. Method: immunoSEQ multiplex PCR; TCRdb's copy keeps in-frame clones and lacks some. Here the sample spans about 1.5 million clones, roughly 98% being singletons. The sequencing sample was made of naive CD4+ T cells sorted from blood. These receptors were collected from a man aged 25 to 40 in good health. Both conserved end residues are part of each CDR3. The D gene is left open where the match is weak. Clone sizes are given selectively: once, few, many, or a class where the clone is expanded.

NA	TRBD2	TRBV27	TRBJ2-3	CASHLRGSLGTDTQYF	TGTGCCAGTCACCTCCGCGGGAGTCTCGGCACAGATACGCAGTATTTT
NA	TRBD2	TRBV19	TRBJ2-3	CASSIGLETDTQYF	TGTGCCAGTAGTATCGGACTAGAGACAGATACGCAGTATTTT
NA	TRBD2	TRBV28	TRBJ2-7	CASSLGTSGPSTYEQYF	TGTGCCAGCAGTTTGGGGACTAGCGGGCCCAGCACCTACGAGCAGTACTTC
NA	NA	TRBV7-3	TRBJ2-2	CASRKGRGTGELFF	TGTGCCAGCAGAAAGGGTCGAGGCACCGGGGAGCTGTTTTTT
NA	NA	TRBV6-5	TRBJ2-7	CASSYPGFTEQYF	TGTGCCAGCAGTTACCCTGGGTTCACGGAGCAGTACTTC
NA	TRBD2	TRBV6-5	TRBJ2-7	CASSLLAGEGYEQYF	TGTGCCAGCAGTTTACTAGCGGGTGAGGGGTACGAGCAGTACTTC
NA	TRBD1	TRBV19	TRBJ2-2	CATGTENTGELFF	TGTGCCACTGGGACAGAGAACACCGGGGAGCTGTTTTTT
NA	NA	TRBV27	TRBJ1-3	CASSLTGTRGNTIYF	TGTGCCAGCAGCCTCACAGGGACAAGGGGAAACACCATATATTTT
NA	NA	TRBV6-1	TRBJ1-5	CASQETAQPQHF	TGTGCCTCCCAAGAAACAGCGCAGCCCCAGCATTTT
NA	NA	TRBV9	TRBJ2-2	CASSPLIGRGNTGELFF	TGTGCCAGCAGCCCCCTGATAGGGAGAGGGAACACCGGGGAGCTGTTTTTT
NA	NA	TRBV10-3	TRBJ2-7	CAVAPQGTALTEYF	TGTGCCGTCGCCCCCCAGGGTACGGCCCTGACCGAGTACTTC
NA	NA	TRBV5-1	TRBJ2-1	CASSTWTPGNEQFF	TGCGCCAGCAGCACCTGGACTCCTGGGAATGAGCAGTTCTTC
NA	TRBD2	TRBV11-2	TRBJ2-7	CASSLGGTSGRADYEQYF	TGTGCCAGCAGCTTAGGTGGGACTAGCGGGAGGGCCGACTACGAGCAGTACTTC
NA	TRBD2	TRBV29-1	TRBJ2-7	CSVEGQLAGVSEQYF	TGCAGCGTTGAGGGCCAACTAGCGGGAGTCAGCGAGCAGTACTTC
NA	TRBD2	TRBV5-1	TRBJ2-2	CASSPDRLSGRAGELFF	TGCGCCAGCAGCCCGGACCGTCTTAGCGGGAGAGCCGGGGAGCTGTTTTTT
NA	TRBD1	TRBV28	TRBJ1-2	CASDRQGWGYGYTF	TGTGCCAGCGATAGACAGGGATGGGGCTATGGCTACACCTTC
NA	NA	TRBV5-1	TRBJ1-5	CASSFDSNQPQHF	TGCGCCAGCAGCTTCGATAGCAATCAGCCCCAGCATTTT
NA	NA	TRBV29-1	TRBJ1-1	CSVVVQVGTEAFF	TGCAGCGTTGTTGTGCAGGTGGGTACTGAAGCTTTCTTT
NA	TRBD1	TRBV7-9	TRBJ1-2	CASSQPDRGNYGYTF	TGTGCCAGCAGCCAACCGGACAGGGGGAACTATGGCTACACCTTC
NA	NA	TRBV6-1	TRBJ1-3	CASSEHTRASGNTIYF	TGTGCCAGCAGTGAACATACCAGGGCGTCTGGAAACACCATATATTTT
NA	NA	TRBV5-1	TRBJ2-7	CASRRDRTSSYEQYF	TGCGCCAGCAGGAGGGACAGGACTAGCTCCTACGAGCAGTACTTC
once	NA	TRBV9	TRBJ2-5	CASSVDRGVETQYF	TGTGCCAGCAGCGTAGACCGCGGAGTCGAGACCCAGTACTTC
NA	NA	TRBV9	TRBJ1-3	CASSSNNAGPGNTIYF	TGTGCCAGCAGCTCCAACAACGCCGGCCCTGGAAACACCATATATTTT
NA	NA	TRBV7-9	TRBJ2-6	CASSLLGTGANVLTF	TGTGCCAGCAGCCTCCTCGGAACTGGGGCCAACGTCCTGACTTTC
NA	NA	TRBV30	TRBJ1-4	CAWSVPGLPNEKLFF	TGTGCCTGGAGTGTCCCGGGTCTACCGAATGAAAAACTGTTTTTT
NA	NA	TRBV6-1	TRBJ2-7	CASSEQGSSYEQYF	TGTGCCAGCAGTGAGCAGGGCTCGTCCTACGAGCAGTACTTC
NA	NA	TRBV7-2	TRBJ1-2	CASSLEVGLRGYTF	TGTGCCAGCAGCTTAGAAGTAGGATTAAGGGGCTACACCTTC
NA	TRBD2	TRBV7-9	TRBJ2-3	CASSGGTSGTLTDTQYF	TGTGCCAGCAGCGGGGGGACTAGCGGGACTCTAACAGATACGCAGTATTTT
NA	TRBD1	TRBV29-1	TRBJ1-1	CSVFRDRGTGEAFF	TGCAGCGTGTTCCGGGACAGGGGTACCGGTGAAGCTTTCTTT
NA	NA	TRBV2	TRBJ2-1	CASSEALATPNEQFF	TGTGCCAGCAGTGAAGCGCTGGCTACCCCCAATGAGCAGTTCTTC
NA	NA	TRBV6-1	TRBJ2-1	CASNSGFRSYNEQFF	TGTGCCAGCAACTCGGGGTTTAGGTCCTACAATGAGCAGTTCTTC
NA	NA	TRBV6-4	TRBJ1-4	CASSLPASNEKLFF	TGTGCCAGCAGTCTCCCCGCGAGCAATGAAAAACTGTTTTTT
NA	NA	TRBV7-2	TRBJ2-1	CASSFASSYNEQFF	TGTGCCAGCAGCTTTGCGAGCTCCTACAATGAGCAGTTCTTC
NA	NA	TRBV20-1	TRBJ2-1	CSARGDYEQFF	TGCAGTGCCAGAGGGGACTATGAGCAGTTCTTC
NA	TRBD1	TRBV28	TRBJ1-1	CASQDPGGLQAFF	TGTGCCAGCCAAGATCCAGGGGGCCTTCAAGCTTTCTTT
NA	NA	TRBV7-6	TRBJ2-6	CASRQLSTSGGRGANVLTF	TGTGCCAGCAGACAATTATCCACATCAGGGGGGCGTGGGGCCAACGTCCTGACTTTC
NA	TRBD1	TRBV18	TRBJ2-2	CASSRTGTANTGELFF	TGTGCCAGCTCTCGCACCGGGACAGCGAACACCGGGGAGCTGTTTTTT
NA	TRBD2	TRBV5-1	TRBJ2-2	CASSLDAGAGELFF	TGCGCCAGCAGCTTGGACGCGGGAGCCGGGGAGCTGTTTTTT
NA	NA	TRBV6-1	TRBJ1-5	CASSEEGTNNQPQHF	TGTGCCAGCAGTGAAGAAGGGACAAACAATCAGCCCCAGCATTTT
NA	NA	TRBV28	TRBJ2-1	CASSLTPVYNEQFF	TGTGCCAGCAGTTTAACTCCGGTATACAATGAGCAGTTCTTC
NA	TRBD2	TRBV7-2	TRBJ2-7	CASSLGGLAGTYEQYF	TGTGCCAGCAGCTTAGGAGGACTAGCGGGGACCTACGAGCAGTACTTC
NA	NA	TRBV5-6	TRBJ2-1	CASSFPVYNEQFF	TGTGCCAGCAGCTTCCCAGTGTACAATGAGCAGTTCTTC
NA	TRBD2	TRBV9	TRBJ2-1	CASSVVAGVHEQFF	TGTGCCAGCAGCGTAGTAGCGGGAGTTCATGAGCAGTTCTTC
NA	NA	TRBV7-6	TRBJ2-1	CASSPQGPRSFGEQFF	TGTGCCAGCAGCCCCCAGGGCCCACGTTCATTTGGTGAGCAGTTCTTC
NA	TRBD1	TRBV5-5	TRBJ2-7	CASSLGGQGLGEQYF	TGTGCCAGCAGCTTGGGAGGACAGGGTTTGGGCGAGCAGTACTTC